This is a list of T cell receptor beta chains from one sample in a study of CD4 T cells in relation to SARS-CoV-2 and coronaviruses. Assay used: immunoSEQ multiplex PCR; TCRdb lists only in-frame clones, some missing. The sample has some 29,000 clones, about 80% seen once. What these receptors recognize is not known. Sequencing input: CD4+ T cells from PBMCs, cultured in vitro. The receptors here all came from a human donor in good health. Each CDR3 is given with its conserved first and last residue. The order of the fields is D gene, clone size, J gene, V gene, CDR3 DNA, CDR3 protein. A D gene is named only where the DNA matches it firmly. The size field is filled for only some rows; it gives once, few, many or a size class.

>NA|NA|TRBJ2-7|TRBV5-1
TGCGCCAGCAGCTTGGAGGGACACTCCTACGAGCAGTACTTC
CASSLEGHSYEQYF
>NA|NA|TRBJ2-2|TRBV12-3/TRBV12-4
TGTGCCAGCAGGGGGTCCCGCACTGGGGAGCTGTTTTTT
CASRGSRTGELFF
>NA|once|TRBJ1-6|TRBV7-9
TGTGCCAGCAGCGCTCCAGGGATACAATCGTCACCCCTCCACTTT
CASSAPGIQSSPLHF
>NA|NA|TRBJ1-2|TRBV4-2
TGTGCCAGCAGCGAGGTAGGGGGTCACTATGGCTACACCTTC
CASSEVGGHYGYTF
>NA|NA|TRBJ2-1|TRBV7-7
TGTGCCAGCAGCTCAGCCGGGCCCCACACGCAGCAGTTCTTC
CASSSAGPHTQQFF
>TRBD2|once|TRBJ2-7|TRBV7-2
TGTGCCAGCAGCGAAAGGGGGGGAAGTGCTAGCGGGAGGACCAACGAGCAGTACTTC
CASSERGGSASGRTNEQYF
>NA|once|TRBJ1-1|TRBV24-1
TGTGCCACCAGTGATTCACGGAACACTGAAGCTTTCTTT
CATSDSRNTEAFF
>NA|NA|TRBJ1-1|TRBV5-4
TGTGCCAGCAGCTTGGTGGGGCTGACATACACTGAAGCTTTCTTT
CASSLVGLTYTEAFF
>TRBD2|NA|TRBJ2-5|TRBV9
TGTGCCAGCAGCGTAGTTCGGATAGCGGGGGCGGGAGGGCAAGAGACCCAGTACTTC
CASSVVRIAGAGGQETQYF
>NA|NA|TRBJ1-5|TRBV5-8
TGTGCCAGCAGCTTGGCGTCGGGGGGCACTCAGCCCCAGCATTTT
CASSLASGGTQPQHF
>NA|once|TRBJ2-7|TRBV7-2
TGTGCCAGCAGCTCAGCCAGGGCCGGGACCCTCCCCTACGAGCAGTACTTC
CASSSARAGTLPYEQYF
>NA|NA|TRBJ2-7|TRBV3-1/TRBV3-2
TGTGCCAGCAGCCCACAGGGTGGGGAGCAGTACTTC
CASSPQGGEQYF
>TRBD1|NA|TRBJ1-6|TRBV5-6
TGTGCCAGCAGCCTTGACGGGACAGGTTATGGTTCACCCCTCCACTTT
CASSLDGTGYGSPLHF
>TRBD2|NA|TRBJ2-7|TRBV5-4
TGTGCCAGCAGCCCGAATAGAGGACTAGCGGGATCCTACGAGCAGTACTTC
CASSPNRGLAGSYEQYF
>NA|NA|TRBJ2-7|TRBV30
TGTGCCTGGAGTCCCGGGCAGGGAATAGTCTACGAGCAGTACTTC
CAWSPGQGIVYEQYF
>NA|few|TRBJ2-7|TRBV19
TGTGCCAGTAGCAGCCATACACAAACGGCATCCTACGAGCAGTACTTC
CASSSHTQTASYEQYF
>NA|NA|TRBJ2-7|TRBV11-2
TGTGCCAGCAGCCCCAACACCGACAGGATCTACGAGCAGTACTTC
CASSPNTDRIYEQYF
>TRBD1|NA|TRBJ1-6|TRBV6-6
TGTGCCAGCAGTAAAATCAGGGGGCGAACGAATTCACCCCTCCACTTT
CASSKIRGRTNSPLHF
>TRBD1|NA|TRBJ2-3|TRBV5-1
TGCGCCAGCAGTCAACAGGGGGCGCTTACAGATACGCAGTATTTT
CASSQQGALTDTQYF
>NA|medium-sized|TRBJ1-4|TRBV20-1
TGCAGTGCTAGAGAGTACGAAAAACTGTTTTTT
CSAREYEKLFF
>NA|NA|TRBJ2-3|TRBV9
TGTGCCAGCAGCGCAGGTCATCCCGATACGCAGTATTTT
CASSAGHPDTQYF
>TRBD2|NA|TRBJ2-7|TRBV7-2
TGTGCCAGCAGCGGAGACCCGGGACTAGCCTACGAGCAGTACTTC
CASSGDPGLAYEQYF
>NA|NA|TRBJ1-1|TRBV2
TGTGCCAGCAGCCGCAGAGGTCTGAACACTGAAGCTTTCTTT
CASSRRGLNTEAFF
>NA|NA|TRBJ2-5|TRBV11-2
TGTGCCAGCAGCTTAGAGGAACGAGAGACCCAGTACTTC
CASSLEERETQYF
>TRBD1|NA|TRBJ1-2|TRBV3-1/TRBV3-2
TGTGCCAGCAGCCAAGGACAGGGACGGGGGTATGGCTACACCTTC
CASSQGQGRGYGYTF
>NA|NA|TRBJ2-3|TRBV29-1
TGCAGCGCTATACCGCCACGCACAGATACGCAGTATTTT
CSAIPPRTDTQYF
>NA|few|TRBJ1-3|TRBV10-2
TGCGCCAGCAGTGAGTCCCCGGGGGGCTCTGGAAACACCATATATTTT
CASSESPGGSGNTIYF
>NA|NA|TRBJ1-1|TRBV2
TGTGCCAGCAGTGTGAGGGGGAACACTGAAGCTTTCTTT
CASSVRGNTEAFF
>NA|NA|TRBJ2-3|TRBV18
TGTGCCAGCTCATCCTCCAGGGCCACAGATACGCAGTATTTT
CASSSSRATDTQYF
>NA|NA|TRBJ1-2|TRBV25-1
TGTGCCAGCAGTGGGGGGTACCATGGCTACACCTTC
CASSGGYHGYTF
>TRBD1|NA|TRBJ2-1|TRBV5-8
TGTGCCAGCAGCTTGAGGCACGGACAGGGGCAGTTCTTC
CASSLRHGQGQFF
>NA|NA|TRBJ2-4|TRBV27
TGTGCCAGCAGTTTAGACCCGTTCACAAACATTCAGTACTTC
CASSLDPFTNIQYF
>TRBD2|once|TRBJ2-1|TRBV9
TGTGCCAAAGGGACTAGCGGGACCAGCTCCTACAATGAGCAGTTCTTC
CAKGTSGTSSYNEQFF
>NA|NA|TRBJ1-5|TRBV11-3
TGTGCCAGCAGCTTAGCTGTGGGGGTTAGCAATCAGCCCCAGCATTTT
CASSLAVGVSNQPQHF
>NA|NA|TRBJ1-2|TRBV7-9
TGTGCCAGCAGCTTAGATCGGGGGTTGAGCTATGGCTACACCTTC
CASSLDRGLSYGYTF
>NA|NA|TRBJ1-3|TRBV3-1/TRBV3-2
TGTGCCAGCAGCCAAGTCTCATCTGGAAACACCATATATTTT
CASSQVSSGNTIYF
>NA|NA|TRBJ2-7|TRBV6-5
TGTGCCAGCAGTTACTCGATAGCCGCCTACGAGCAGTACTTC
CASSYSIAAYEQYF